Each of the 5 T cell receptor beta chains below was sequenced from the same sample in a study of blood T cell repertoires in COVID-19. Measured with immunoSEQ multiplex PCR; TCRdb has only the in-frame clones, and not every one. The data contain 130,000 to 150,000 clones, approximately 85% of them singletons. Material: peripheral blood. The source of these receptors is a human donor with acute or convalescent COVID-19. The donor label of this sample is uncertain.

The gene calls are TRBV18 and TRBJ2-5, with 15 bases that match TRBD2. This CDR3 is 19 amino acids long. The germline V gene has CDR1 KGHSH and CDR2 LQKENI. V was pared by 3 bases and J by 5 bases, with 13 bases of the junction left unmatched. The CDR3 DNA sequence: TGTGCCAGCTCACCGACCGGGACTAGCGGGAGGACGCGTAAGGAGACCCAGTACTTC. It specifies CASSPTGTSGRTRKETQYF. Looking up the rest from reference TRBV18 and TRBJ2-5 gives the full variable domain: NAGVMQNPRHLVRRRGQEARLRCSPMKGHSHVYWYRQLPEEGLKFMVYLQKENIIDESGMPKERFSAEFPKEGPSILRIQQVVRGDSAAYFCASSPTGTSGRTRKETQYFGPGTRLLVL.

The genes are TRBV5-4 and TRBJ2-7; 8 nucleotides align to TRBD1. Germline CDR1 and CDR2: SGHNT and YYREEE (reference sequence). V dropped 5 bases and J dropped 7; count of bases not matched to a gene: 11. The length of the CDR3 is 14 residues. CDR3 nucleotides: TGTGCCAGCAGTATCCAGGGGGCGCCATGGGAGCAGTACGTC. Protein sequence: CASSIQGAPWEQYV.

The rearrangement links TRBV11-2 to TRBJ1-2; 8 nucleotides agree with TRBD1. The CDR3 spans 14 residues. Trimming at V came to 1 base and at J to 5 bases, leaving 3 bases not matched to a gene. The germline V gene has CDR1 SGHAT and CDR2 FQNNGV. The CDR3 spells CASSLVRGQYGYTF. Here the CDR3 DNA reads TGTGCCAGCAGCTTAGTCAGGGGGCAATATGGCTACACCTTC.

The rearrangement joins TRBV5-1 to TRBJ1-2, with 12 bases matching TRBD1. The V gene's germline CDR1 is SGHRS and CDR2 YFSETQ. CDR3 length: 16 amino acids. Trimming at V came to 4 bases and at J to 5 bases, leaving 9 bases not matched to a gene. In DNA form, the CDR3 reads TGCGCCAGCAGCCCGCGGGACAGGGGGCCACCTTATGGCTACACCTTC. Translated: CASSPRDRGPPYGYTF.

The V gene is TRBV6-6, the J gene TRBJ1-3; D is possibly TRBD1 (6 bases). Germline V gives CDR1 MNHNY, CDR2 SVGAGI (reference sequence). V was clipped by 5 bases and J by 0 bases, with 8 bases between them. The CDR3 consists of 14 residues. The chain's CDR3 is CASSTGSSGNTIYF. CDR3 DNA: TGTGCCAGCAGTACAGGGAGCTCTGGAAACACCATATATTTT.